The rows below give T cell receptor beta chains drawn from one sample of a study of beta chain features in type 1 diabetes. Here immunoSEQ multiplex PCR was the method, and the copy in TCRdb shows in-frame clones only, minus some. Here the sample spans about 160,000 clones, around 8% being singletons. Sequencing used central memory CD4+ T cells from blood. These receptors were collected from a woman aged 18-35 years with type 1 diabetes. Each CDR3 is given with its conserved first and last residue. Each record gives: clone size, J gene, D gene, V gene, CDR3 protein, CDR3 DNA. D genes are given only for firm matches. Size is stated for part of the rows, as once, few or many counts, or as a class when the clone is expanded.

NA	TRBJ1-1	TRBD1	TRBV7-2	CASSLADRGEAFF	TGTGCCAGCAGCTTAGCGGACAGGGGTGAAGCTTTCTTT
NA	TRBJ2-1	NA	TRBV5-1	CASRYTGSLDSYNEQFF	TGCGCCAGCAGATATACAGGGAGTCTAGACTCCTACAATGAGCAGTTCTTC
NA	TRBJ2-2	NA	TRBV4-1	CASSQDVALTTGELFF	TGCGCCAGCAGCCAAGATGTAGCCCTTACCACCGGGGAGCTGTTTTTT
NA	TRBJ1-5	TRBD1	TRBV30	CAWRGGGNQPQHF	TGTGCCTGGAGAGGGGGCGGAAATCAGCCCCAGCATTTT
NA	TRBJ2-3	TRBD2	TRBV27	CASSLSGTSGGARDTQYF	TGTGCCAGCAGTTTATCCGGGACTAGCGGGGGGGCCCGAGATACGCAGTATTTT
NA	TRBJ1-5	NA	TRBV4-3	CASSQGSGPNQPQHF	TGCGCCAGCAGCCAAGGGTCAGGTCCCAATCAGCCCCAGCATTTT
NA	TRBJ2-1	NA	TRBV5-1	CASSGGAGFDEQFF	TGCGCCAGCAGCGGGGGGGCAGGATTCGATGAGCAGTTCTTC
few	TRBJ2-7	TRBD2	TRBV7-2	CASSLAAASGSYEQYF	TGTGCCAGCAGCTTAGCGGCGGCTAGCGGCTCCTACGAGCAGTACTTC
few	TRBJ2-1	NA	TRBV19	CASSRGNYNEQFF	TGTGCCAGTAGTAGAGGAAACTACAATGAGCAGTTCTTC
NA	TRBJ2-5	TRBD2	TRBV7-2	CASGTSGRLVGETQYF	TGTGCCAGCGGGACTAGCGGGAGATTGGTGGGGGAGACCCAGTACTTC
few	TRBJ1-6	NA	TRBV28	CASSPHRDSPLHF	TGTGCCAGCAGTCCTCACAGGGATTCACCCCTCCACTTT
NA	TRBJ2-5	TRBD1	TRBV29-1	CSAQGGGETQYF	TGCAGCGCTCAAGGGGGCGGGGAGACCCAGTACTTC
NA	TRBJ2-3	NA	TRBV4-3	CASSYQPRTDTQYF	TGCGCCAGCAGCTACCAGCCTAGGACAGATACGCAGTATTTT
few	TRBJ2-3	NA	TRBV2	CASSTRDTQYF	TGTGCCAGCAGTACGCGGGATACGCAGTATTTT
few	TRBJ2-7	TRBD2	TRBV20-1	CSAWTSYEQYF	TGCAGTGCATGGACTAGCTACGAGCAGTACTTC
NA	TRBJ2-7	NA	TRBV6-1	CASRAGTGSYEQYF	TGTGCCAGCAGGGCGGGGACCGGCTCCTACGAGCAGTACTTC
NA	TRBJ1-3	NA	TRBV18	CASSPQMQGTISGNTIYF	TGTGCCAGCTCACCACAGATGCAGGGGACCATCTCTGGAAACACCATATATTTT
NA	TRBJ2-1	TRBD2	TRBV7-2	CASSPGLAVYNEQFF	TGTGCCAGCAGCCCGGGACTAGCGGTCTACAATGAGCAGTTCTTC
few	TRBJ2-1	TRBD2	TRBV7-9	CASSSIAGGYNEQFF	TGTGCCAGCAGTTCCATAGCGGGGGGTTACAATGAGCAGTTCTTC
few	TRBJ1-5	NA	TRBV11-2	CASSLAVRGPQHF	TGTGCCAGCAGCTTAGCGGTAAGGGGGCCCCAGCATTTT
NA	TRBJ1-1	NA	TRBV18	CASSLGASSMNTEAFF	TGTGCCAGCTCACTGGGGGCGTCCTCCATGAACACTGAAGCTTTCTTT
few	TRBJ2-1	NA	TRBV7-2	CASSPRTPAQFF	TGTGCCAGCAGCCCTAGAACCCCAGCCCAGTTCTTC
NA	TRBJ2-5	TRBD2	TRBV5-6	CASSVLAGGYETQYF	TGTGCCAGCAGCGTACTAGCGGGGGGGTACGAGACCCAGTACTTC
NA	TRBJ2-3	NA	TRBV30	CAWNPLDRFSTDTQYF	TGTGCCTGGAATCCCCTTGACAGGTTTAGCACAGATACGCAGTATTTT
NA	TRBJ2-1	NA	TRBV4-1	CASSQNLQRSSYNEQFF	TGCGCCAGCAGCCAAAACCTCCAGAGGAGCTCCTACAATGAGCAGTTCTTC
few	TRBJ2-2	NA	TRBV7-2	CASSLVAGFTGELFF	TGTGCCAGCAGCTTAGTGGCGGGGTTCACCGGGGAGCTGTTTTTT
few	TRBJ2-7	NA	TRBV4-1	CASSQGAEQYF	TGTGCCAGCAGCCAAGGGGCCGAGCAGTACTTC
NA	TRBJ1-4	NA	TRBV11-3	CASSPLDSEKLFF	TGTGCCAGCAGCCCGCTGGACAGTGAAAAACTGTTTTTT
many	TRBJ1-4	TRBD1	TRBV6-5	CASSYSSSGGDEKLFF	TGTGCCAGCAGTTACTCTAGCTCAGGGGGCGATGAAAAACTGTTTTTT
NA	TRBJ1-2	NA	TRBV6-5	CASSYSTRPDYTF	TGTGCCAGCAGTTACTCGACACGCCCTGACTACACCTTC
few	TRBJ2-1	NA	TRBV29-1	CSYIPGHSYNEQFF	TGCAGCTATATCCCGGGACACTCGTACAATGAGCAGTTCTTC
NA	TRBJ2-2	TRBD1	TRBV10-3	CAIRAPFGTGGEGGELFF	TGTGCCATCAGGGCCCCCTTTGGGACAGGGGGCGAGGGCGGGGAGCTGTTTTTT
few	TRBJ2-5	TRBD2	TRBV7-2	CASSFSGGQETQYF	TGTGCCAGCAGCTTTAGCGGGGGGCAAGAGACCCAGTACTTC
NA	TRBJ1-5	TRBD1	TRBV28	CASRKGQGEHF	TGTGCCAGCAGAAAAGGGCAGGGGGAGCATTTT
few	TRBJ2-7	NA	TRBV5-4	CASSREAGDEQYF	TGTGCCAGCAGCCGAGAAGCTGGAGACGAGCAGTACTTC
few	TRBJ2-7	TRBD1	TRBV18	CASSPDSRGLGSEQYF	TGTGCCAGCTCACCGGATTCCAGGGGGTTAGGCTCCGAGCAGTACTTC
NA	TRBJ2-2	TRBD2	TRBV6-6	CASSRSAGDTGELFF	TGTGCCAGCAGTCGCTCCGCGGGGGACACCGGGGAGCTGTTTTTT
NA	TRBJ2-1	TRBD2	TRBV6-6	CASTNPGLAGAGEQFF	TGTGCCAGCACCAATCCGGGACTAGCGGGAGCTGGTGAGCAGTTCTTC
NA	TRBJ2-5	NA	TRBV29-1	CSVALETQYF	TGCAGCGTTGCCTTGGAGACCCAGTACTTC
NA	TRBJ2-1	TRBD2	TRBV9	CASSTSGGPYNEQFF	TGTGCCAGCAGTACTAGCGGGGGGCCCTACAATGAGCAGTTCTTC
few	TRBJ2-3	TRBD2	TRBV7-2	CASSFFSGGGGDTQYF	TGTGCCAGCAGCTTTTTTTCGGGAGGGGGGGGAGATACGCAGTATTTT
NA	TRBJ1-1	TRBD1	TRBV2	CASSEAGTGGAFF	TGTGCCAGCAGTGAAGCCGGGACAGGTGGGGCTTTCTTT
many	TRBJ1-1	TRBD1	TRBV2	CARTGDLNTEAFF	TGTGCCAGAACAGGGGATTTGAACACTGAAGCTTTCTTT
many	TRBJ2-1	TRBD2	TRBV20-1	CSARSGGEQFF	TGCAGTGCTAGGTCGGGGGGGGAGCAGTTCTTC
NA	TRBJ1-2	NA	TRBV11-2	CASSLGVSDYGYTF	TGTGCCAGCAGCTTGGGAGTCTCGGACTATGGCTACACCTTC
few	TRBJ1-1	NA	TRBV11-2	CASRMTGRNTEAFF	TGTGCCAGCAGAATGACGGGAAGAAACACTGAAGCTTTCTTT
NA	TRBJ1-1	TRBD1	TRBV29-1	CSVGQGYTEAFF	TGCAGCGTAGGACAGGGGTACACTGAAGCTTTCTTT
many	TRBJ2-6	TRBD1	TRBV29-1	CSVAPRTGVGANVLTF	TGCAGCGTTGCACCACGGACAGGGGTTGGGGCCAACGTCCTGACTTTC
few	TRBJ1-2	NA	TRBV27	CASGPRGTSIYGYTF	TGTGCCAGCGGGCCACGCGGGACTTCCATCTATGGCTACACCTTC
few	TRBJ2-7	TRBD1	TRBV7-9	CASSRPGQNYEQYF	TGTGCCAGCAGCCGCCCGGGACAGAATTACGAGCAGTACTTC
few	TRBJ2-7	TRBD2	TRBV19	CASSTAGTSGDVSNSYEQYF	TGTGCCAGTAGTACCGCCGGGACTAGCGGGGACGTCTCTAACTCCTACGAGCAGTACTTC
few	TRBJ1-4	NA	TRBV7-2	CASSTQGSHNEKLFF	TGTGCCAGCAGCACACAGGGTTCCCATAATGAAAAACTGTTTTTT